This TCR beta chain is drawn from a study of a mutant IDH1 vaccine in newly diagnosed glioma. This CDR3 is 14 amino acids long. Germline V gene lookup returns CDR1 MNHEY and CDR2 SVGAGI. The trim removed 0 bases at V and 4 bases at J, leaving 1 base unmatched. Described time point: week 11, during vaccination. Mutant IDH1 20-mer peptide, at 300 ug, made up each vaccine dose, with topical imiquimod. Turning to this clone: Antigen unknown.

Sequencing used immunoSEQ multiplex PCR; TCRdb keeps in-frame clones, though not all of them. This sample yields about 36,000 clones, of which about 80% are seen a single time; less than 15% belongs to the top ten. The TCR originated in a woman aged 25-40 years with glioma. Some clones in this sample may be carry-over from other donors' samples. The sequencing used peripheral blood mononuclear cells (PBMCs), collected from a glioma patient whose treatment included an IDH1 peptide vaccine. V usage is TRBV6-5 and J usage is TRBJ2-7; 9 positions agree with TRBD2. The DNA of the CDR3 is TGTGCCAGCAGTTACTCGCGGGGGGGGTACGAGCAGTACTTC. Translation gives CASSYSRGGYEQYF.